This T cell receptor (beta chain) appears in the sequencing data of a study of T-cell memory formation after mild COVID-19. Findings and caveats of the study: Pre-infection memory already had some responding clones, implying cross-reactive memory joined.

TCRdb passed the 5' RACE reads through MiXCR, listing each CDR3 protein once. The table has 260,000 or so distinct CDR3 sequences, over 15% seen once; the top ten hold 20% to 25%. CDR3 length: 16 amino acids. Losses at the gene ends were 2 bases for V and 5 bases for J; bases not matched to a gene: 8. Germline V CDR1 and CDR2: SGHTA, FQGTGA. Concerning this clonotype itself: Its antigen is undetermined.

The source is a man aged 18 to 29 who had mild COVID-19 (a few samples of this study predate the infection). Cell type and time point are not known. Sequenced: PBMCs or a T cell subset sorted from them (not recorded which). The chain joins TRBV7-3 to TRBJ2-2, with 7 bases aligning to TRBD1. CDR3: CASSLGYRGGTGELFF. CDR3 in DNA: TGTGCCAGCAGCTTAGGCTACAGGGGTGGTACCGGGGAGCTGTTTTTT. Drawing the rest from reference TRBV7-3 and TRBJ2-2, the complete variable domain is GAGVSQTPSNKVTEKGKYVELRCDPISGHTALYWYRQSLGQGPEFLIYFQGTGAADDSGLPNDRFFAVRPEGSVSTLKIQRTERGDSAVYLCASSLGYRGGTGELFFGEGSRLTVL.